The TCR beta chain under discussion was sequenced for a study of blood T cell repertoires in COVID-19 (dated by TCRdb to the early 2020s). About the study as a whole: The collaborator samples originated in the United States, Italy and Spain and spanned the acute and convalescent phases of COVID-19. The material from the prospective study consisted of cDNA or gDNA derived from T cells, B-cell-depleted T cells, or PBMCs. The dataset comprised deeply sampled blood TCRbeta repertoires from subjects exposed to, actively infected with, or recovered from COVID-19. The repertoires were released in a freely available public database meant as a resource for research on the immune response to SARS-CoV-2. The samples were drawn from the first 160 participants of the ongoing ImmuneRACE study and from 1,254 subjects provided by 6 global collaborators. The sample metadata nearly always contained a de-identified subject ID, COVID-19 status, age in years and sex. Where available, HLA class I and class II types were obtained from metadata supplied by the sample provider rather than from assay-based typing. The full study reports these points: How much clinical and demographic metadata was included differed by source and by participant, and the metadata was provided uncurated.

Inclusive of the bounding cysteine and phenylalanine, the CDR3 is 14 residues long. Only the CDR3 portion is preserved as DNA: 42 bases, with reading frame beginning at the first base. Via the germline V gene, CDR1 is MNHEY and CDR2 SVGEGT. At the junction V is shortened by 3 bases and J by 7 bases, with 13 bases in between. The immunoSEQ Assay, a bias-controlled multiplex PCR, was used to amplify TCRbeta CDR3 regions from genomic DNA. On the study's bioinformatics: Nucleated cell counts per sample were estimated from amplification of reference gene primers within the assay. To quantify the absolute abundance of each unique TCRbeta CDR3 rearrangement, sequence reads were collapsed and filtered. For each sample, productive Simpson clonality was calculated by taking the square root of Simpson's diversity index across productive rearrangements. The source is immuneACCESS, and TCRdb retained only in-frame sequences with V and J called. Part of the clones is not carried over; for the studies checked, unresolved V genes explain less than half of this, and the remainder is unexplained. The V and J calls and clone size come from that table; D and trimming were worked out from the DNA. Counted in this sample were some 250,000 clones; approximately 86% of them appeared once. Around 3.2% of the sample is in the top ten clones.

A word on this clone: Its antigen is not yet known. Qualities for individual bases were not recorded, and no much larger clone is one base off.

The collaborating institutions used their own protocols to collect whole blood in K2EDTA tubes. For TCRbeta analysis, collaborators shipped samples as frozen whole blood, isolated PBMCs, or DNA extracted from either of those sample types. This TCR was sampled from a woman younger than 30 with acute or convalescent COVID-19. Sequencing used peripheral blood. The sequence is built from TRBV6-2 or TRBV6-3 and TRBJ2-1, and TRBD2 may be the D gene, going by 6 matching bases. The CDR3 has the sequence CASSYSGLRNEQFF. The DNA reads as follows: TGTGCCAGCAGTTATTCGGGACTGAGAAATGAGCAGTTCTTC.